This T cell receptor beta chain was documented in a study of OX40 agonist ivuxolimab in advanced cancers. The overall study: Checkpoint inhibitors had been given previously to about 40% of patients.

The CDR3 has 15 amino acids. Some clones are missing from TCRdb's copy, which holds only in-frame ones; the method was immunoSEQ multiplex PCR. The sample has over 100,000 clones; 90% are singletons. This sample comprised CD4+ or CD8+ T cells sorted from blood, obtained in a trial of the OX40 agonist ivuxolimab. V usage is TRBV21-1 and J usage is TRBJ1-1; the DNA was not used to check the table's D call, TRBD1. TRBV21-1 is a documented pseudogene. The clonotype was recovered from an adult with an advanced solid tumor such as melanoma, head and neck, liver or kidney cancer. The CDR3 DNA is TGTGCCAGCAGCAAAGAAAACAGGGGAAAATGTGAAGCTTTCTTT. This sequence encodes CASSKENRGKCEAFF.